A selection of T cell receptor beta chains follows, all from one sample in a study of blood T cell repertoires in COVID-19. Assay used: immunoSEQ multiplex PCR; TCRdb lists only in-frame clones, some missing. Of around 280,000 clones listed, 87% are singletons. The specimen was PBMCs or T cells enriched from blood (not recorded which). The receptor source for this set is a woman between 35 and 50 years old who had recovered from COVID-19. The CDR3 runs from the conserved cysteine through the conserved F or W.

J gene | V gene | CDR3 protein
TRBJ1-2 | TRBV11-3 | CATDPGGVNGYTF
TRBJ2-3 | TRBV25-1 | CASSDILGSGDTQYF
TRBJ1-5 | TRBV19 | CASATGINQPQHF
TRBJ2-1 | TRBV6-5 | CASSILAGGNNEQFF
TRBJ2-5 | TRBV7-2 | CASSLEGGAGRETQYF
TRBJ1-1 | TRBV28 | CASSEQINTEAFF
TRBJ1-2 | TRBV19 | CASSIGQGNYGYTF
TRBJ1-2 | TRBV4-3 | CASSQDRTGVYGYTF
TRBJ1-3 | TRBV6-1 | CASSGGTGTSGNTIYF
TRBJ1-4 | TRBV25-1 | CASSEYGGKNEKLFF
TRBJ1-6 | TRBV5-6 | CASSSSGQGWSPLHF
TRBJ2-5 | TRBV4-2 | CASSRVLAGETQYF